Each of the 8 T cell receptor beta chains below was sequenced from the same sample in a study of response to subunit inactivated influenza vaccine. TCRdb called the RT-PCR reads again in MiXCR, with one record for every CDR3 protein. The sample lists 530,000 or so distinct CDR3 sequences, around 15% seen once, with around 10% in the top ten. This specimen was PBMCs from blood, taken 11 to 12 days after vaccination. The source is a man aged 50 to 60 who received an inactivated influenza vaccine.

There are a few counts of this clonotype. The chain links TRBV12-3 or TRBV12-4 to TRBJ1-2; D unresolved. With 6 bases removed from V and 10 bases from J, the gap between germline ends came to 18 bases. The CDR3 has 13 residues. In DNA, the CDR3 is TGTGCCAGCAGCCGCCGGGATGCGAAACACTACACCTTC. It translates to CASSRRDAKHYTF.

Written as DNA, the CDR3 is TGTGCCAGCAGTAGAGAGGGGGATGAGCAGTTCTTC. Residues: CASSREGDEQFF. The chain links TRBV2 to TRBJ2-1; TRBD1 is a possible D gene (6 bases). Between the trimmed V and J ends, which lost 5 bases and 8 bases, there was a span of 10 bases. Germline V gene sequence: CDR1 SNHLY, CDR2 FYNNEI. There are 12 residues in the CDR3.

In this sample, this clonotype turned up a few times. J is TRBJ1-1 and V is TRBV12-3 or TRBV12-4; D perhaps matches TRBD1 (5 bases). The V end lost 1 base, the J end lost 4 bases, and 7 bases lay between the germline ends. The CDR3 length is 13 residues. Here the CDR3 DNA reads TGTGCCAGCAGTTTAGGACAGATCACTGAAGCTTTCTTT. Translation gives CASSLGQITEAFF.

In its sample, this clonotype was seen a few times. The J gene is TRBJ1-4, the V gene TRBV29-1, with 8 bases identical to TRBD1. In germline, CDR1 is SQVTM, CDR2 ANQGSEA. With 6 bases clipped from V and 8 bases from J, the junction kept 8 bases outside the gene matches. This CDR3 region has 13 residues. CDR3 in amino acids: CSVEQGGREKLFF. CDR3 in DNA: TGCAGCGTCGAACAGGGGGGGAGGGAAAAACTGTTTTTT.

This clonotype appeared a few times. The V call is TRBV5-6, the J call TRBJ2-1; 8 positions match TRBD2. This CDR3 is 16 amino acids long. V trimming: 4 bases; J trimming: 5 bases; junction bases outside the gene matches: 11. CDR1 is SGHDT and CDR2 is YYEEEE in the germline V gene. CDR3 bases: TGTGCCAGCAGCCTACTGAGCGGGAGAAGACACAATGAGCAGTTCTTC. This gives the protein CASSLLSGRRHNEQFF.

The rearrangement uses TRBV24-1 and TRBJ1-5; maybe TRBD1 (5 bases). The CDR3 has 14 amino acids. V was cut by 4 bases and J by 8 bases, with 14 bases left in between. Germline loops: CDR1 KGHDR, CDR2 SFDVKD. The CDR3, as DNA: TGTGCCACCAGTGACCCCGGGACGTCCGAGCCCCAGCATTTT. Amino acid sequence: CATSDPGTSEPQHF.

This clonotype was seen many times. This chain joins TRBV5-6 and TRBJ1-3; 7 bases map to TRBD1. Germline assignment: CDR1 SGHDT and CDR2 YYEEEE. V lost 2 bases, J lost 2 bases, and 1 base stayed unmatched. The CDR3 totals 14 residues. The CDR3 loop reads CASSFGTAGNTIYF. In DNA form, the CDR3 reads TGTGCCAGCAGCTTCGGGACAGCTGGAAACACCATATATTTT.

J is TRBJ2-5 and V is TRBV4-2; 10 bases fit TRBD1. V lost 3 bases to trimming and J lost 5 bases; unmatched junction nucleotides: 6. The CDR3 has 15 residues. The germline V gene has CDR1 LGHNA and CDR2 YNFKEQ. CDR3 protein: CASSQTGTGEETQYF. CDR3 nucleotides: TGTGCCAGCAGCCAGACGGGGACAGGGGAGGAGACCCAGTACTTC.